A single sample gave rise to the 22 T cell receptor beta chains below, sequenced in a study of shared clonotypes between healthy human individuals. Sequenced by immunoSEQ multiplex PCR; TCRdb stores in-frame clones only, minus some. This sample carries some 500,000 clones, approximately 79% of them seen once, and the ten largest clones take more than 10%. The specimen was PBMCs. The receptor set was obtained from a woman between 40 and 50 years old in good health. Some clones in this sample may be carry-over from other donors' samples.

The rearrangement links TRBV11-2 to TRBJ2-7; 9 nucleotides line up with TRBD2. This CDR3 contains 17 residues. V trimming: 1 base; J trimming: 3 bases; junction bases outside the gene matches: 10. Looked up from germline, CDR1 is SGHAT and CDR2 is FQNNGV. CDR3 DNA: TGTGCCAGCAGCTTAGGGGGGAGGGAGCGGGAGGTCTACGAGCAGTACTTC. Protein product: CASSLGGREREVYEQYF.

The chain recombines TRBV7-9 with TRBJ1-3, with unresolved D. In germline, CDR1 is SEHNR, CDR2 FQNEAQ (reference sequence). The CDR3 sequence is 13 residues long. The germline V and J ends were trimmed by 7 bases and 5 bases, with 12 bases remaining between them. CDR3 sequence: CASMGSSRNTIYF. The CDR3 DNA reads TGTGCCAGCATGGGATCAAGCCGAAACACCATATATTTT. Full variable domain (remainder filled in from reference TRBV7-9 and TRBJ1-3): DTGVSQNPRHKITKRGQNVTFRCDPISEHNRLYWYRQTLGQGPEFLTYFQNEAQLEKSRLLSDRFSAERPKGSFSTLEIQRTEQGDSAMYLCASMGSSRNTIYFGEGSWLTVV.

This clone has more than one count but fewer than ten. The rearrangement links TRBV19 to TRBJ2-1; 13 nucleotides match TRBD2. The V gene end was trimmed by 5 bases and the J gene end by 12 bases; junction bases not matched to a gene: 7. Germline CDR1 LNHDA, CDR2 SQIVND (reference sequence). The CDR3 length is 14 residues. This CDR3 reads CASSPGGLAGWQFF. The CDR3 nucleotides are TGTGCCAGTAGTCCAGGGGGACTAGCGGGGTGGCAGTTCTTC.

A note on this clone: Other DNA sequences from this sample encode an identical CDR3 as well. CDR3 loop: CASSLGGGDQPQHF. CDR3 nucleotides: TGCGCCAGCAGCTTGGGAGGGGGAGACCAGCCCCAGCATTTT. The rearrangement uses TRBV5-1 and TRBJ1-5; a possible D gene is TRBD1 (6 bases). Trimming removed 0 bases at V and 7 bases at J, with 11 bases between. The CDR3 extends over 14 amino acids. Germline lookup yields CDR1 SGHRS and CDR2 YFSETQ.

The chain employs TRBV6-5 and TRBJ2-1, with 7 bases matching TRBD2. V trimming: 3 bases; J trimming: 5 bases; junction bases outside the gene matches: 7. CDR3 size: 15 residues. CDR1 is MNHEY, CDR2 SVGAGI, per germline. The CDR3 DNA is TGTGCCAGCAGTTATGGCGGGAGTGGGGACAATGAGCAGTTCTTC. Its translation is CASSYGGSGDNEQFF.

The gene calls are TRBV18 and TRBJ1-2; TRBD1 might be the D (6 bases). Trimming took off 0 bases at V and 2 bases at J, with 13 bases between the two ends. Germline CDR1 KGHSH, CDR2 LQKENI. The CDR3 consists of 16 residues. The CDR3 coding sequence is TGTGCCAGCTCACCACCGGGGCAGGGGCTCAACTATGGCTACACCTTC. Translated: CASSPPGQGLNYGYTF.

V gene TRBV18 combines with J gene TRBJ1-3; TRBD1 is a possible D gene (6 bases). The CDR3 runs to 18 residues. V lost 3 bases, J lost 0 bases, and 18 bases lay in between. Germline V CDR1 and CDR2: KGHSH, LQKENI. The CDR3, as DNA: TGTGCCAGCTCACCCAACAACGCAGGGGCGCACTCTGGAAACACCATATATTTT. This sequence encodes CASSPNNAGAHSGNTIYF.

This clone was seen many times. The chain is built from TRBV18 and TRBJ1-2; D is ambiguous. The CDR3 runs 16 residues. V was clipped by 2 bases and J by 2 bases, with 15 bases between them. Per germline, CDR1 KGHSH and CDR2 LQKENI. The CDR3 spells CASSPGPHQLNYGYTF. The CDR3 nucleotides are TGTGCCAGCTCACCAGGTCCCCACCAACTCAACTATGGCTACACCTTC. The full variable domain, in which reference TRBV18 and TRBJ1-2 provide the parts outside the CDR3, is NAGVMQNPRHLVRRRGQEARLRCSPMKGHSHVYWYRQLPEEGLKFMVYLQKENIIDESGMPKERFSAEFPKEGPSILRIQQVVRGDSAAYFCASSPGPHQLNYGYTFGSGTRLTVV.

The chain recombines TRBV6-6 with TRBJ1-1, with D hard to call. From germline, CDR1 is MNHNY and CDR2 SVGAGI (reference sequence). V was pared by 6 bases and J by 0 bases, with 8 bases between. This CDR3 contains 13 residues. The CDR3 loop reads CASRGTMNTEAFF. The DNA of the CDR3 is TGTGCCAGCAGGGGTACCATGAACACTGAAGCTTTCTTT.

The V call is TRBV2, the J call TRBJ2-3; 11 nucleotides match TRBD2. Germline V gene data show CDR1 as SNHLY and CDR2 as FYNNEI. This CDR3 contains 14 residues. Trimming at V came to 8 bases and at J to 4 bases, leaving 5 bases not matched to a gene. The CDR3 region has the DNA TGTGCCAGCCGTCTAGCGGGAGGATCAGATACGCAGTATTTT. The encoded protein is CASRLAGGSDTQYF.

This clone has at least ten counts. The V gene is TRBV19, the J gene TRBJ2-5; 8 positions match TRBD2. The V segment lost 5 bases and the J segment 2 bases; nucleotides outside the gene matches: 10. The CDR3 runs to 16 residues. The germline CDR1 and CDR2 sequences are LNHDA and SQIVND (reference sequence). Here the CDR3 reads CASSYTGGADQETQYF. DNA for the CDR3: TGTGCCAGTAGTTATACCGGGGGGGCCGATCAAGAGACCCAGTACTTC.

The chain joins TRBV14 to TRBJ1-1, with a tentative D call TRBD1 (5 bases). This CDR3 contains 13 residues. Germline CDR1 and CDR2: SGHDN and FVKESK. V was clipped by 5 bases and J by 4 bases, with 11 bases between them. The CDR3 bases are TGTGCCAGCAGCTATCAGGGAAGCACTGAAGCTTTCTTT. It translates to CASSYQGSTEAFF.

The chain carries TRBV19 and TRBJ1-1; the D is unclear. CDR1 is LNHDA and CDR2 is SQIVND in the germline V gene (reference sequence). The CDR3 runs 12 residues. Trimming left V 2 bases short and J 5 bases short, with 6 bases between. CDR3 region: CASSIKVTEAFF. The CDR3 DNA reads TGTGCCAGTAGTATAAAGGTGACTGAAGCTTTCTTT.

This rearrangement joins TRBV15 to TRBJ2-1, with no clear D. In germline, CDR1 is LNHNV, CDR2 YYDKDF (reference sequence). This CDR3 is built from 13 residues. V lost 2 bases and J 4 bases, leaving 6 bases between the germline ends. DNA of the CDR3: TGTGCCACCAGCAGACAGATTTACAATGAGCAGTTCTTC. This gives the protein CATSRQIYNEQFF.

In its sample, this clone was seen a few times. This rearrangement joins TRBV29-1 to TRBJ1-1, with D hard to call. V lost 7 bases to trimming and J lost 0 bases, with 9 bases between them. There are 12 residues in the CDR3. CDR1 is SQVTM, CDR2 ANQGSEA, per germline. CDR3 loop: CSAGFMNTEAFF. CDR3 bases: TGCAGCGCCGGATTCATGAACACTGAAGCTTTCTTT. Based on the CDR3 plus reference TRBV29-1 and TRBJ1-1, the full variable domain is SAVISQKPSRDICQRGTSLTIQCQVDSQVTMMFWYRQQPGQSLTLIATANQGSEATYESGFVIDKFPISRPNLTFSTLTVSNMSPEDSSIYLCSAGFMNTEAFFGQGTRLTVV.

The chain links TRBV9 to TRBJ2-3; D call uncertain. The germline V and J ends were trimmed by 4 bases and 0 bases, with 12 bases remaining between them. The CDR3 is 15 residues long. Germline CDR1 and CDR2: SGDLS and YYNGEE. CDR3 protein: CASSPYPTSTDTQYF. The CDR3 DNA reads as TGTGCCAGCAGCCCATACCCTACTAGCACAGATACGCAGTATTTT.

This clone was seen repeatedly, ten times or more. The rearrangement joins TRBV5-1 to TRBJ2-7; D may match TRBD1 or TRBD2 (5 bases each). The CDR3 extends over 14 amino acids. Trimming stripped 2 bases from V and 2 bases from J, with 11 bases between. Germline V gives CDR1 SGHRS, CDR2 YFSETQ. Here the CDR3 DNA reads TGCGCCAGCAGCTTCGGGACGTCTCCCTACGAGCAGTACTTC. It specifies CASSFGTSPYEQYF. Supplemented by reference TRBV5-1 and TRBJ2-7, the full variable domain reads KAGVTQTPRYLIKTRGQQVTLSCSPISGHRSVSWYQQTPGQGLQFLFEYFSETQRNKGNFPGRFSGRQFSNSRSEMNVSTLELGDSALYLCASSFGTSPYEQYFGPGTRLTVT.

This clone came up once. The CDR3 sequence is CASSSQAVLVAGKGLNEQFF. In DNA, the CDR3 is TGTGCCAGCAGCTCCCAGGCGGTACTAGTAGCGGGAAAAGGGTTGAATGAGCAGTTCTTC. The V gene is TRBV6-8, the J gene TRBJ2-1, with 8 positions matching TRBD2. The CDR3 is 20 amino acids. V lost 6 bases and J lost 7; bases outside the gene matches: 26. The germline V gene encodes CDR1 MNHGY and CDR2 SAAAGT.

This clone was recorded a few times. The chain carries TRBV27 and TRBJ1-5, with D unclear. Trimming cost V 5 bases and J 9 bases, with 17 bases left between them. The CDR3 has 14 residues. In germline, CDR1 is MNHEY, CDR2 SMNVEV (reference sequence). CDR3 DNA sequence: TGTGCCAGCAGTACTCGGGAGCCGTGGGGGCCCCAGCATTTT. It yields the protein CASSTREPWGPQHF.

The J gene is TRBJ2-5, the V gene TRBV28, with 7 nucleotides matching TRBD1. CDR1 and CDR2 (germline): MDHEN, SYDVKM. This CDR3 contains 16 residues. The junction had 13 bases not matched to a gene; V was cut back by 3 bases and J by 6 bases. CDR3 sequence (DNA): TGTGCCAGCAGTTTCTGGGACAGAACGATCAGGAAGACCCAGTACTTC. Residues: CASSFWDRTIRKTQYF.

The chain is built from TRBV19 and TRBJ2-7; D might be TRBD2 (6 bases). Germline V gene data show CDR1 as LNHDA and CDR2 as SQIVND (reference sequence). CDR3 length equals 15 residues. V was clipped by 6 bases and J by 0 bases, with 15 bases between them. CDR3 region: CASRRAGWSSYEQYF. CDR3 DNA sequence: TGTGCCAGTAGGAGAGCGGGTTGGAGCTCCTACGAGCAGTACTTC.

This clone was seen once. The chain is built from TRBV28 and TRBJ2-5; the D gene is possibly TRBD1 (5 bases). CDR1 and CDR2 from the germline V gene are MDHEN and SYDVKM. There are 15 residues in the CDR3. The germline V and J ends were trimmed by 6 bases and 4 bases, with 18 bases remaining between them. DNA of the CDR3: TGTGCCAGCAGCCCTGGCGCCCTGGGGCGAGAGACCCAGTACTTC. Protein product: CASSPGALGRETQYF.